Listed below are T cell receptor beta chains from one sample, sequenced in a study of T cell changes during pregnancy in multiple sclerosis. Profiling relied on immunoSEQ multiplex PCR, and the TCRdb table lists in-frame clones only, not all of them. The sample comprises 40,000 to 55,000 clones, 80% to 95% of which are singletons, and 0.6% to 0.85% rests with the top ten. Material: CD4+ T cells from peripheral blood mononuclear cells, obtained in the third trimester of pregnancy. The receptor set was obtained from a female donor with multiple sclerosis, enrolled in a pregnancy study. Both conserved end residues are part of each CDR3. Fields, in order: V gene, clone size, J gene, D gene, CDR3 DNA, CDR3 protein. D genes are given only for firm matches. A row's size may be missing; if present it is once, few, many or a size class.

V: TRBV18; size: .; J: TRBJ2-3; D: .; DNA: TGTGCCAGCTCACAAAATAGCCAAGATACGCAGTATTTT; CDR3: CASSQNSQDTQYF
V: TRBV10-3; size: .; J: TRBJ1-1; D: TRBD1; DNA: TGTGCCATCAGTGAGCTCGGGACAGGGGAGACTGAAGCTTTCTTT; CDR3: CAISELGTGETEAFF
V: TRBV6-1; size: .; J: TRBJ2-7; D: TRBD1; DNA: TGTGCCAGCAGTTGGACAGGGAGTAGGTACGAGCAGTACTTC; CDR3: CASSWTGSRYEQYF
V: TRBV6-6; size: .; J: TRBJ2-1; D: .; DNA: TGTGCCAGCAGTGTCGACAGACCCACCTACAATGAGCAGTTCTTC; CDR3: CASSVDRPTYNEQFF
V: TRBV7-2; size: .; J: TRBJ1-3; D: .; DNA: TGTGCCAGCAGCGGGAAGGAGGGGAACACCATATATTTT; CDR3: CASSGKEGNTIYF
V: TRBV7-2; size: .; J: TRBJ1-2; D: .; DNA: TGTGCCAGCAGCTTAGGGGTCGGGGGTCGGGGCTACACCTTC; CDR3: CASSLGVGGRGYTF
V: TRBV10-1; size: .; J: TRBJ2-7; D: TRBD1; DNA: TGCGCCAGCAGTGAAGCTTTCGGACAGGGGACCTACGAGCAGTACTTC; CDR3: CASSEAFGQGTYEQYF
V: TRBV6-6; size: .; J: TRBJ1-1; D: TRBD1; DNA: TGTGCCAGCAGTTACCCCGGGACAGGGGGCGATGAAGCTTTCTTT; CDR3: CASSYPGTGGDEAFF
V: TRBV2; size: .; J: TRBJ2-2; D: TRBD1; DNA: TGTGCCAGCAGTGGAAGGGGACAGGGGAGCACCGGGGAGCTGTTTTTT; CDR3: CASSGRGQGSTGELFF
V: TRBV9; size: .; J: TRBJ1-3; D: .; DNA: TGTGCCAGCAGCGCGGTCTCGGACAGTAGCTCTGGAAACACCATATATTTT; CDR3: CASSAVSDSSSGNTIYF
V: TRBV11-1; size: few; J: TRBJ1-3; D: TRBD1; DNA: TGTGCCAGCAGCCGACAAGACAGGGGTGGTGGAAACACCATATATTTT; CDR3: CASSRQDRGGGNTIYF
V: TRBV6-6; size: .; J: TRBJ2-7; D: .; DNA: TGTGCCAGCAGTTTGGCGGTCTCCTACGAGCAGTACTTC; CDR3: CASSLAVSYEQYF
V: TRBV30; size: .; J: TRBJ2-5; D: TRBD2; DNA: TGTGCCTGGACTAGCGGCCAAGAGACCCAGTACTTC; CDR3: CAWTSGQETQYF
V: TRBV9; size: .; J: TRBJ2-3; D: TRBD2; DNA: TGTGCCAGCAGCGTATTATCTAGCGGGGGCACAGATACGCAGTATTTT; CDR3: CASSVLSSGGTDTQYF
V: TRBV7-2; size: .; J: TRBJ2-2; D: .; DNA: TGTGCCAGCAGCCTCTTGGGCATCAACACCGGGGAGCTGTTTTTT; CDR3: CASSLLGINTGELFF
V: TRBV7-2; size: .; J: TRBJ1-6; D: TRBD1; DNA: TGTGCCAGCAGCCTCAATCAGGGACAGCCGACCGGTTCACCCCTCCACTTT; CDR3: CASSLNQGQPTGSPLHF
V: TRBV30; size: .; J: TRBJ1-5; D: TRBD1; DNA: TGTGCCTGGAGTCGTGGACAGGGGGACTATACGCGCCAGCATTTT; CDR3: CAWSRGQGDYTRQHF
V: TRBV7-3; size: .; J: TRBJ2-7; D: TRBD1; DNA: TGTGCCAGCAGCGCCGACAGGGGGCGGAAGCAGTACTTC; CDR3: CASSADRGRKQYF
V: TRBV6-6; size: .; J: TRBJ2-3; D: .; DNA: TGTGCCAGCAGTGGGGGGGCTAGCGTCACAGATACGCAGTATTTT; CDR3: CASSGGASVTDTQYF
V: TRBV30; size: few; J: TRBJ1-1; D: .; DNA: TGTGCCTGGAGTGTACAGGGGAACACTGAAGCTTTCTTT; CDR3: CAWSVQGNTEAFF
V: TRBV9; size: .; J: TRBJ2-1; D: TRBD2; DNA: TGTGCCAGCAGCGTAGTAGCCGGACTAGCGGGCGGCTCCTACAATGAGCAGTTCTTC; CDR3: CASSVVAGLAGGSYNEQFF
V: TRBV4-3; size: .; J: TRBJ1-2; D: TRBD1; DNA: TGCGCCAGCAGCCGCGCCGGACAGGGGGTCAACTATGGCTACACCTTC; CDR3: CASSRAGQGVNYGYTF
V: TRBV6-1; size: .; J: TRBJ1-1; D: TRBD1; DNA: TGTGCCAGCACTATGGACAGGGTAGTTGCTGAAGCTTTCTTT; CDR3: CASTMDRVVAEAFF
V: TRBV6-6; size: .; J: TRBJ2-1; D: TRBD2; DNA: TGTGCCAGCAGCCCCCCGGGACTAGCTGGGAATGAGCAGTTCTTC; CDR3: CASSPPGLAGNEQFF
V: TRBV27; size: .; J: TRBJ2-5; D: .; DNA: TGTGCCAGCAGTACAATGTACCAAGAGACCCAGTACTTC; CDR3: CASSTMYQETQYF
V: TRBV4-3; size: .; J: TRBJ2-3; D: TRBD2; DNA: TGCGCCAGCAGCCAAGGCACCGGGGGGGCGAGGGGCACAGATACGCAGTATTTT; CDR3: CASSQGTGGARGTDTQYF
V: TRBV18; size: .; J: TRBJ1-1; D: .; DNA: TGTGCCAGCTCACCCTACGTGGTCGCAGGCAAGAACACTGAAGCTTTCTTT; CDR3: CASSPYVVAGKNTEAFF
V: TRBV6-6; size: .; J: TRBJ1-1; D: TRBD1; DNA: TGTGCCAGCAGTTACAACAGGGGGGCGAACACTGAAGCTTTCTTT; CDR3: CASSYNRGANTEAFF
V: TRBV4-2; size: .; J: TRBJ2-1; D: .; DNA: TGTGCCAGCAGCCAAGAGGGGGGTGGTTTCGATGAGCAGTTCTTC; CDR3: CASSQEGGGFDEQFF
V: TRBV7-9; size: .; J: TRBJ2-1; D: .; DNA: TGTGCCAGCAGCTTACCCGCTACAGGGACGGGATACAATGAGCAGTTCTTC; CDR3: CASSLPATGTGYNEQFF
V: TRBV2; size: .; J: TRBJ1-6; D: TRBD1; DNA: TGTGCCAGCAGTCGACAGGGGGCGGGAAATAATTCACCCCTCCACTTT; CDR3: CASSRQGAGNNSPLHF
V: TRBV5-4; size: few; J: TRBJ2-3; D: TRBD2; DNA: TGTGCCAGCAGCTTATCTAGCGGGGCCACAGATACGCAGTATTTT; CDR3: CASSLSSGATDTQYF
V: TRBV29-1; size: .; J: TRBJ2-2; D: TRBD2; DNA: TGCAGCGTTGCCCCTAGCGGGAACACCGGGGAGCTGTTTTTT; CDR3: CSVAPSGNTGELFF
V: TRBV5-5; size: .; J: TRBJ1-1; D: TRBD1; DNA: TGTGCCAGCAGCAAGGACAGGGGGAAGGGAATGAACACTGAAGCTTTCTTT; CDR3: CASSKDRGKGMNTEAFF
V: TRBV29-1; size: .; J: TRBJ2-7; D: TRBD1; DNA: TGCAGCGTTGAATCCCCCGGGACAGGGCTAGACGAGCAGTACTTC; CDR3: CSVESPGTGLDEQYF
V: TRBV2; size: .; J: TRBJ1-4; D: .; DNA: TGTGCCAGCAGTGAACGCAGGGGTGGTGAAAAACTGTTTTTT; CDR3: CASSERRGGEKLFF
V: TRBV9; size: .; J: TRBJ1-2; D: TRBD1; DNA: TGTGCCAGCAGCCCTCCACAGGGGAGGTATGGCTACACCTTC; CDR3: CASSPPQGRYGYTF
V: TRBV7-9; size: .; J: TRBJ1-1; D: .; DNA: TGTGCCAGCAGCTTAGCGGGCCAGATCACTGAAGCTTTCTTT; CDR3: CASSLAGQITEAFF
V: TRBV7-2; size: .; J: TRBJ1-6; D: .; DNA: TGTGCCAGCAGCTCACGACTGACGAGCTCCTATAATTCACCCCTCCACTTT; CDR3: CASSSRLTSSYNSPLHF
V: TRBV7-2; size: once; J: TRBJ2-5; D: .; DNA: TGTGCCAGCAGCCTTAGTTTAGAGACCCAGTACTTC; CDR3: CASSLSLETQYF
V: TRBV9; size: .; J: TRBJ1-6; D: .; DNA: TGTGCCAGCAGCGTTTCAGGGGACAATTCACCCCTCCACTTT; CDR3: CASSVSGDNSPLHF
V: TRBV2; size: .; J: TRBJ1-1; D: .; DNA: TGTGCCAGCAGTGAGGGCCTCATGAACACTGAAGCTTTCTTT; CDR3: CASSEGLMNTEAFF
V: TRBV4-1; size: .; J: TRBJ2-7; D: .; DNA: TGCGCCAGCAGCCTCGGGCAGGGTTACGAGCAGTACTTC; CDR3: CASSLGQGYEQYF
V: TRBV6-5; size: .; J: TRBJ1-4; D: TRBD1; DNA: TGTGCCAGCAGTTATGGGGTAGGACAGGCTAATGAAAAACTGTTTTTT; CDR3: CASSYGVGQANEKLFF
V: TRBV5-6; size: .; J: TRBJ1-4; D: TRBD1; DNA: TGTGCCAGCAGCCGACCGGGACAGGGGGATGAAAAACTGTTTTTT; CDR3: CASSRPGQGDEKLFF
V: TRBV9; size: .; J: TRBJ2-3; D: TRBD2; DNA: TGTGCCAGCAGCCCCCGGACTAGCGGATACACAGATACGCAGTATTTT; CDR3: CASSPRTSGYTDTQYF
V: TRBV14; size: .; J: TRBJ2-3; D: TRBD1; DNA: TGTGCCAGCAGCCTAGGGACAGGTCTTAACACAGATACGCAGTATTTT; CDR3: CASSLGTGLNTDTQYF
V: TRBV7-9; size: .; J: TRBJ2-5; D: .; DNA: TGTGCCAGCAGCCTAAAAAAAAAGGCTTTTTGGGAGGAGACCCAGTACTTC; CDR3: CASSLKKKAFWEETQYF
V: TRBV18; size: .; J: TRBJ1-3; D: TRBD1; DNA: TGTGCCAGCTCACCTACGGGACAGGGGGCTCACACCATATATTTT; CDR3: CASSPTGQGAHTIYF
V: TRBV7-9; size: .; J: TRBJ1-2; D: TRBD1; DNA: TGTGCCAGCAGCTTAGCCGGGACAGCATATGGCTACACCTTC; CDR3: CASSLAGTAYGYTF
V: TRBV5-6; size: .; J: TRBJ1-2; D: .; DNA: TGTGCCAGCAGCTTGGGGGCGGGAACTAACTATGGCTACACCTTC; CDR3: CASSLGAGTNYGYTF
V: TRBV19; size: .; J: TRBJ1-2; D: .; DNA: TGTGCCAGTAGTATTCCAGGAGGGAACTATGGCTACACCTTC; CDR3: CASSIPGGNYGYTF
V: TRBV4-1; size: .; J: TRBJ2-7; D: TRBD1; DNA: TGCGCCAGCAGCCCGGGACAGTCCTTCTACGAGCAGTACTTC; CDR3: CASSPGQSFYEQYF